This T cell receptor (beta chain) was sequenced during a study of shared clonotypes between healthy human individuals. In the study overall: There were three CD4 naive, three CD4 memory, two CD8 naive and one CD8 memory plates per donor. Findings and caveats of the study: Across subsets, estimated richness was generally greater for naive than for memory populations. Generation probability values for non-shared clonotypes were lower than those for clonotypes shared by all four donors.

The assay was immunoSEQ multiplex PCR, and TCRdb's table has in-frame clones only and misses some. The data contain roughly 520,000 clones, roughly 95% of them seen just once; the ten biggest clones take up about 0.068%. On this clone itself: Its antigen is still unknown. Within the sample, other DNA sequences also encode this same CDR3.

The CDR3 is 11 residues long. Between the trimmed V and J ends, which lost 5 bases and 6 bases, there was a span of 5 bases. Germline V gene data show CDR1 as MDHEN and CDR2 as SYDVKM. The chain recombines TRBV28 with TRBJ1-5; D ambiguous. Sequenced sample: naive CD4+ T cells sorted from blood. The subset denotes: CD45RA+ positively selected. The source is a woman aged 25 to 39 in good health. The CDR3 nucleotides are TGTGCCAGCAGTCTTGGTCAGCCCCAGCATTTT. This translates into CASSLGQPQHF.